The next 12 T cell receptor beta chains were all read from a single sample in a study of shared clonotypes between healthy human individuals. Only CD45RO-negative cells positively selected for CCR7 counted as naive CD8 cells, so terminally differentiated effector memory CD45RA+ cells were excluded. Libraries were prepared by immunoSEQ multiplex PCR; TCRdb keeps only in-frame clonotypes and omits some of them. The top ten clones hold roughly 1.7% of a sample with roughly 2.1 million clones, approximately 94% of them seen once. The specimen was naive CD8+ T cells from PBMCs. These receptors all come from a young man in good health. Some clones in this sample may be carry-over from other donors' samples.

This clone was recorded only once. The chain employs TRBV5-4 and TRBJ1-4; TRBD1 might be the D (6 bases). The CDR3 runs to 15 residues. The germline V gene encodes CDR1 SGHNT and CDR2 YYREEE (reference sequence). V was cut by 1 base and J by 0 bases, with 7 bases left in between. This CDR3 reads CASSLSGATNEKLFF. CDR3 in DNA: TGTGCCAGCAGCTTGTCAGGGGCAACTAATGAAAAACTGTTTTTT.

This chain uses TRBV4-3 with TRBJ2-1; D gene uncertain. Germline assignment: CDR1 LGHNA and CDR2 YSLEER. The CDR3 consists of 13 residues. V was shortened by 3 bases and J by 10 bases, with 13 bases between the two germline ends. CDR3 DNA sequence: TGCGCCAGCAGCCAGGGGATCCGTGACGAGCAGTTCTTC. Its translation is CASSQGIRDEQFF.

The chain recombines TRBV7-8 with TRBJ2-1; 10 nucleotides agree with TRBD2. This CDR3 region has 16 residues. CDR1 is SGHVS and CDR2 is FQNEAQ in the germline V gene. J was trimmed by 6 bases and V by 4 bases; bases with no gene match: 9. The DNA of the CDR3 is TGTGCCAGCAGCTGGCTCACTAGCGGGACAAGCAATGAGCAGTTCTTC. It codes for CASSWLTSGTSNEQFF.

The chain employs TRBV4-1 and TRBJ2-2, with TRBD2 identical over 10 bases. After removal of 2 bases from V and 7 bases from J, the junction contained 7 bases not matched to a gene. This CDR3 spans 16 amino acids. CDR1 is MGHRA, CDR2 YSYEKL, per germline. Written as DNA, the CDR3 is TGCGCCAGCAGCCAACGTCTAGCGGGGGTAGGCGGGGAGCTGTTTTTT. Its protein product is CASSQRLAGVGGELFF.

CDR3 sequence reads: CASSPSFHPRGRRNEQFF. For the CDR3, the DNA is TGTGCCAGCAGCCCTAGTTTTCACCCCAGGGGGCGCCGGAATGAGCAGTTCTTC. The rearrangement links TRBV28 to TRBJ2-1, with 8 bases aligning to TRBD1. The CDR3 consists of 18 residues. With 6 bases clipped from V and 7 bases from J, the junction kept 20 bases outside the gene matches. Germline V gene data show CDR1 as MDHEN and CDR2 as SYDVKM.

V and J are TRBV5-6 and TRBJ2-2; 10 nucleotides align to TRBD1. The CDR3 is 16 residues long. Germline V gene lookup returns CDR1 SGHDT and CDR2 YYEEEE. The ends lost 5 bases at V and 4 bases at J; junction bases unmatched: 8. The CDR3 spells CASSYRDRGITGELFF. In DNA form, the CDR3 reads TGTGCCAGCAGTTATCGGGACAGGGGAATCACCGGGGAGCTGTTTTTT. The variable domain in full, completed from reference TRBV5-6 and TRBJ2-2, reads DAGVTQSPTHLIKTRGQQVTLRCSPKSGHDTVSWYQQALGQGPQFIFQYYEEEERQRGNFPDRFSGHQFPNYSSELNVNALLLGDSALYLCASSYRDRGITGELFFGEGSRLTVL.

This chain joins TRBV9 and TRBJ2-7, with 7 positions matching TRBD2. V was pared by 0 bases and J by 0 bases, with 6 bases of the junction left unmatched. The CDR3 is 16 amino acids. Germline values: CDR1 SGDLS, CDR2 YYNGEE. In DNA form, the CDR3 reads TGTGCCAGCAGCGTAGGAGAGACTAGCAGCTCCTACGAGCAGTACTTC. It encodes CASSVGETSSSYEQYF.

The V gene is TRBV2, the J gene TRBJ2-7; unclear D gene. Trimming shortened V by 5 bases and J by 4 bases, and 15 bases separated the two germline ends. The CDR3 contains 14 residues. CDR1 is SNHLY, CDR2 FYNNEI, per germline. The CDR3: CASSPWVVLYEQYF. CDR3 sequence (DNA): TGTGCCAGCAGTCCTTGGGTAGTTCTGTACGAGCAGTACTTC.

V gene TRBV27 combines with J gene TRBJ2-1; 7 nucleotides align to TRBD2. The length of the CDR3 is 16 residues. Germline CDR1 is MNHEY and CDR2 is SMNVEV (reference sequence). V shed 5 bases and J 10 bases; nucleotides not matched to a gene: 17. The CDR3, as DNA: TGTGCCAGCAGTCCAGAGACTAGCCCTGAACTCTGGGAGCAGTTCTTC. This sequence encodes CASSPETSPELWEQFF.

The CDR3 coding sequence is TGTGCCAGCAGCCAAGATTTAAGGCTAGCGGGAAACACCGGGGAGCTGTTTTTT. This gives the protein CASSQDLRLAGNTGELFF. This chain joins TRBV14 and TRBJ2-2, with 9 bases identical to TRBD2. Germline trimming cut 0 bases from V and 2 bases from J; bases unmatched to any gene: 7. The CDR3 has 18 residues. Germline CDR1 reads SGHDN; CDR2 reads FVKESK.

J is TRBJ2-7 and V is TRBV7-9; D remains unclear. Germline values: CDR1 SEHNR, CDR2 FQNEAQ (reference sequence). Between the trimmed V and J ends, which lost 4 bases and 0 bases, there was a span of 7 bases. This CDR3 has 13 amino acids. CDR3 sequence reads: CASSSLDSYEQYF. CDR3 bases: TGTGCCAGCAGCTCGTTAGACTCCTACGAGCAGTACTTC.

The V call is TRBV28, the J call TRBJ2-1, with D tentatively TRBD2 (5 bases). Trimming cost V 6 bases and J 7 bases, with 22 bases left between them. The CDR3 is made up of 16 amino acids. From germline, CDR1 is MDHEN and CDR2 SYDVKM. CDR3 coding DNA: TGTGCCAGCAGGGAAAGCTCCGGGCTTAGGAGGAATGAGCAGTTCTTC. Its translation is CASRESSGLRRNEQFF.